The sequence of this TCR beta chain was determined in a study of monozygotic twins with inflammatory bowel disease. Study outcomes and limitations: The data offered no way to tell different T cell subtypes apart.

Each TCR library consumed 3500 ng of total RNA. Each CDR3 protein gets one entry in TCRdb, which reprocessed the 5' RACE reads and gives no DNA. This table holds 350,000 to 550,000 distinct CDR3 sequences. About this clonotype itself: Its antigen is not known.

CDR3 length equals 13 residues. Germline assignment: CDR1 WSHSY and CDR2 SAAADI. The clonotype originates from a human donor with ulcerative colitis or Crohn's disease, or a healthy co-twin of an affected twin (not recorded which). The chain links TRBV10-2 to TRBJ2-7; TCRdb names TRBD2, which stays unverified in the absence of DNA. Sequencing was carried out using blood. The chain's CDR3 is CASTVGGGYEQYF.